Below are 18 T cell receptor beta chains sequenced from a single sample in a study of blood T cells in healthy people across ages. PCR was performed a second time for roughly 7 to 11 cycles using a sample-barcoded 5' primer and a J-beta primer mix. A single record per CDR3 protein comes from TCRdb applying MiXCR to the 5' RACE reads. The data hold around 1,900,000 distinct CDR3 sequences, with more than 35% observed a single time. The sample taken for sequencing was blood. The receptors shown here come from a human donor in good health.

The V gene is TRBV5-1, the J gene TRBJ1-1; 7 bases are shared with TRBD1. Germline-derived CDR1 and CDR2 are SGHRS and YFSETQ. The CDR3 is 13 amino acids. V lost 7 bases and J lost 6; bases outside the gene matches: 9. Here the CDR3 DNA reads TGCGCCAGCTCCATGGATCAGGGGGCTGAAGCTTTCTTT. Translating it yields CASSMDQGAEAFF.

In DNA, the CDR3 is TGCGCCAGCAGCCTAACCTCAGGGATAGACTATGGCTACACCTTC. Its protein is CASSLTSGIDYGYTF. The rearrangement links TRBV5-1 to TRBJ1-2; D may be TRBD1 (5 bases). The CDR3 has 15 amino acids. The V end was cut by 4 bases, the J end by 3 bases, with 16 bases between. Germline CDR1 reads SGHRS; CDR2 reads YFSETQ.

In the case of this clonotype: A much larger clone lies one base from this, so it may be a read error. V is TRBV7-2 and J is TRBJ1-2; TRBD1 agrees at 8 bases. The CDR3 is 13 amino acids. Germline V gene data show CDR1 as SGHTA and CDR2 as FQGNSA. CDR3 bases: TGTGCCTGCAGCTTAACAGGGGGGAATGGCTACACCTTC. It encodes CACSLTGGNGYTF.

This clonotype has more than one count but fewer than ten. The rearrangement joins TRBV4-1 to TRBJ2-5; 11 bases map to TRBD2. J was trimmed by 5 bases and V by 6 bases; bases with no gene match: 14. This CDR3 has 17 amino acids. The germline CDR1 and CDR2 sequences are MGHRA and YSYEKL. The DNA for the CDR3 is TGCGCCAGCAGACGTACCGTAGCGGGGGGGTCTCGGGAGACCCAGTACTTC. Encoded protein: CASRRTVAGGSRETQYF.

This clonotype was detected only a few times. V gene TRBV4-1 combines with J gene TRBJ2-7; D might be TRBD1 or TRBD2, each matching 6 bases. TRBJ2-5 matches the DNA end more closely, so the J call is doubtful. The CDR3 covers 17 residues. CDR1 is MGHRA, CDR2 YSYEKL, per germline. The CDR3 DNA is TGCGCCAGCAGCCAAGATAGACTAGGGGGGATAAAAGAGACCCAGTACTTC. The encoded protein is CASSQDRLGGIKETQYF.

The chain combines TRBV12-3 or TRBV12-4 with TRBJ2-5, with 12 bases lining up with TRBD2. After removal of 3 bases from V and 0 bases from J, the junction contained 8 bases not matched to a gene. The length of the CDR3 is 18 residues. The CDR3 protein is CASSLGLAGGPYQETQYF. DNA of the CDR3: TGTGCCAGCAGTTTGGGTCTAGCGGGGGGGCCCTACCAAGAGACCCAGTACTTC.

This chain connects TRBV6-1 to TRBJ2-4; the D is unclear. Germline CDR1 is MNHNS and CDR2 is SASEGT. Trimming removed 2 bases from V and 15 bases from J, with 20 bases in between. This CDR3 contains 14 residues. In nucleotides, the CDR3 is TGTGCCAGCAGTGAATTGTGGAGCTCCTACGAGCGGTACTTC. Its translation is CASSELWSSYERYF.

The chain employs TRBV7-8 and TRBJ2-1, with unresolved D. The germline CDR1 and CDR2 sequences are SGHVS and FQNEAQ. V dropped 4 bases and J dropped 7 bases, with 23 bases sitting between them. CDR3 size: 17 residues. The chain's CDR3 is CASSYNKIQYLENEQFF. The CDR3 bases are TGTGCCAGCAGCTATAACAAAATCCAATATTTGGAGAATGAGCAGTTCTTC.

The rearrangement links TRBV3-1 to TRBJ2-7; the D gene is possibly TRBD1 (6 bases). CDR3 length: 15 residues. V lost 6 bases and J 3 bases, leaving 18 bases between the germline ends. Germline values: CDR1 LGHDT, CDR2 YNNKEL (reference sequence). The CDR3 spells CASRTGSGRDYEQYF. The CDR3 DNA is TGTGCCAGCAGAACAGGGTCGGGGCGCGACTACGAGCAGTACTTC.

The chain has TRBV4-1 and TRBJ1-2, with 8 nucleotides matching TRBD1. The CDR3 has 14 amino acids. Germline CDR1 is MGHRA and CDR2 is YSYEKL. After removal of 2 bases from V and 10 bases from J, the junction contained 9 bases not matched to a gene. CDR3 sequence (DNA): TGCGCCAGCAGCCAAACAGGGGGTTACGGTGACTACACCTTC. Protein sequence: CASSQTGGYGDYTF.

The sample holds a few counts of this clonotype. The rearrangement joins TRBV9 to TRBJ2-1; 7 nucleotides agree with TRBD2. The CDR3 spans 16 residues. After removal of 0 bases from V and 4 bases from J, the junction contained 7 bases not matched to a gene. Germline V CDR1 and CDR2: SGDLS, YYNGEE. The CDR3 here is CASSVEGGLPYNEQFF. The DNA for the CDR3 is TGTGCCAGCAGCGTAGAGGGAGGGTTACCTTACAATGAGCAGTTCTTC.

This chain links TRBV5-6 with TRBJ2-1, with a weak D call TRBD1 (6 bases). Germline V CDR1 and CDR2: SGHDT, YYEEEE. CDR3 size: 15 residues. Trimming pared 3 bases from V and 7 bases from J, leaving 17 bases between. The CDR3 reads CASSSGPGVRNEQFF. The CDR3 nucleotides read TGTGCCAGCAGCTCGGGGCCAGGGGTTCGGAATGAGCAGTTCTTC.

The V call is TRBV6-5, the J call TRBJ1-1, with D unclear. Deletions cut 0 bases from V and 3 bases from J, with 5 bases between. CDR3 length: 13 residues. CDR1 and CDR2 (germline): MNHEY, SVGAGI. CDR3 amino acids: CASSYSVYTEAFF. The DNA for the CDR3 is TGTGCCAGCAGTTACTCCGTTTACACTGAAGCTTTCTTT.

This clonotype was picked up one time. The V and J genes are TRBV20-1 and TRBJ2-4, with D possibly matching TRBD2 (6 bases). The last part of the DNA fits TRBJ2-7 better; the J call may be wrong. CDR3 length: 17 residues. Germline loops: CDR1 DFQATT, CDR2 SNEGSKA (reference sequence). The CDR3 region is CSARGDWWGLVYYEQYF. The CDR3 DNA reads TGCAGTGCTAGAGGTGACTGGTGGGGACTTGTTTACTACGAGCAGTACTTC.

CDR3 region: CSASITGYEQFF. The CDR3 DNA follows: TGCAGTGCTAGTATCACGGGCTATGAGCAGTTCTTC. J is TRBJ2-1 and V is TRBV20-1; no clear D. The CDR3 runs 12 residues. In germline, CDR1 is DFQATT, CDR2 SNEGSKA (reference sequence). Trimming took off 3 bases at V and 8 bases at J, with 11 bases between the two ends.

This clonotype has a single count. The chain carries TRBV12-3 or TRBV12-4 and TRBJ1-1; a weak D match, TRBD1 (5 bases). V gave up 7 bases and J gave up 1 base, with 19 bases separating them. CDR3 size: 16 residues. The CDR3 spells CASTTRPGGPNTEAFF. The CDR3 DNA reads TGTGCCAGCACCACCAGACCGGGGGGTCCGAACACTGAAGCTTTCTTT.

V and J are TRBV6-6 and TRBJ1-1; D is unresolved. The CDR3 is made up of 14 amino acids. The germline V and J ends were trimmed by 0 bases and 6 bases, with 11 bases remaining between them. Germline CDR1 MNHNY, CDR2 SVGAGI (reference sequence). For the CDR3, the DNA is TGTGCCAGCAGTTACTCGATAAGGGATGCTGAAGCTTTCTTT. Translated: CASSYSIRDAEAFF.

There are a few counts of this clonotype. The chain carries TRBV28 and TRBJ2-1; no firm D call. Germline-derived CDR1 and CDR2 are MDHEN and SYDVKM. The CDR3 has 12 amino acids. With 8 bases removed from V and 7 bases from J, the gap between germline ends came to 12 bases. In DNA, the CDR3 is TGTGCCAGCTGGGATTCACGGAATGAGCAGTTCTTC. Its protein product is CASWDSRNEQFF.